Reported below is one T cell receptor beta chain. This sample was taken from a study of response to subunit inactivated influenza vaccine. From the RT-PCR reads, TCRdb called clonotypes with MiXCR, one entry per CDR3 protein. Here the sample spans approximately 680,000 distinct CDR3 sequences, roughly 14% being singletons. CDR3 length: 16 amino acids. With 5 bases removed from V and 0 bases from J, the gap between germline ends came to 17 bases. The rearrangement joins TRBV12-3 or TRBV12-4 to TRBJ2-7; the D gene is possibly TRBD2 (6 bases). This specimen was PBMCs from blood, taken about 12 days after vaccination. The origin of this receptor is a man between 45 and 60 years old who received an inactivated influenza vaccine. The CDR3 nucleotides read TGTGCCAGCAGTCGCTCTAGCGCCCGGGGCTCCTACGAGCAGTACTTC. It translates to CASSRSSARGSYEQYF.